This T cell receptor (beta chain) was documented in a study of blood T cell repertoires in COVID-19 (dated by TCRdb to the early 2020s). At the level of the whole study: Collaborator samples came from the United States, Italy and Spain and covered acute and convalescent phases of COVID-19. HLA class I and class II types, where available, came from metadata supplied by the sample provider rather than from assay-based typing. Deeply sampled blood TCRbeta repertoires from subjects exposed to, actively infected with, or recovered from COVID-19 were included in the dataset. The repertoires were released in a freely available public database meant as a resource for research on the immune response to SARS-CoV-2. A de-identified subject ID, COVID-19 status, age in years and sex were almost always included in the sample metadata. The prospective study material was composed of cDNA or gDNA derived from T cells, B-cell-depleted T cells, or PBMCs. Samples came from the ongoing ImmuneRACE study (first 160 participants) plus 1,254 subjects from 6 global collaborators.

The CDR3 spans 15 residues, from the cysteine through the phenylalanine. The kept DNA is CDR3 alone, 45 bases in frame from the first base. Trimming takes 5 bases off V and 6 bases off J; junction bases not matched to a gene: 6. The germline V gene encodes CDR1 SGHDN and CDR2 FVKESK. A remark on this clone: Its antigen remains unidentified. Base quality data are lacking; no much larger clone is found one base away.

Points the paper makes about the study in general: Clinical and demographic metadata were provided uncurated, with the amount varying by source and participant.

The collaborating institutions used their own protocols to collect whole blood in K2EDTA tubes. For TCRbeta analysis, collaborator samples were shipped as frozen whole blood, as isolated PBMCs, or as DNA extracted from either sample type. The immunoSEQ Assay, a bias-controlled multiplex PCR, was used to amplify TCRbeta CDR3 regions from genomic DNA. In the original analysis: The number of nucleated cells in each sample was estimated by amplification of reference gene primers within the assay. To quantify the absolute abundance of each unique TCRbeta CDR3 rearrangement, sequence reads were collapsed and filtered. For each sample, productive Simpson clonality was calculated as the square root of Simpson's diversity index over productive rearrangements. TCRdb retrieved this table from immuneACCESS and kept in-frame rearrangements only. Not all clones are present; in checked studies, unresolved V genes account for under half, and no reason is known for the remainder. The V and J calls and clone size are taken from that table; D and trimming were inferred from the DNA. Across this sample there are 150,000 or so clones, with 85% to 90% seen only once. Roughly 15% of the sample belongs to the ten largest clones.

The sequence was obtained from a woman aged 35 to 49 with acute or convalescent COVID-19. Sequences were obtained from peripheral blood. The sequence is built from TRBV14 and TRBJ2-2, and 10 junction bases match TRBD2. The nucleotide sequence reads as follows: TGTGCCAGCAGCACAGGGCTAGCGGGAGCCGGGGAGCTGTTTTTT. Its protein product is CASSTGLAGAGELFF. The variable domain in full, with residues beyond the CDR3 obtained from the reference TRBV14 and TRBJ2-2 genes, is EAGVTQFPSHSVIEKGQTVTLRCDPISGHDNLYWYRRVMGKEIKFLLHFVKESKQDESGMPNNRFLAERTGGTYSTLKVQPAELEDSGVYFCASSTGLAGAGELFFGEGSRLTVL.